This is a list of T cell receptor beta chains from one sample in a study of molecular identifiers for immune sequencing clone quantification. TCRdb used MiXCR to reprocess the PCR reads, holding one entry per CDR3 protein. The table includes over 550,000 distinct CDR3 sequences, about 25% detected once. The sequenced sample consisted of naive CD8+ T cells from blood, with Jurkat cell RNA spiked in. These receptors came from a human donor in good health. Some libraries in this study had Jurkat cell RNA spiked in. The conserved cysteine and the conserved F or W are not part of the CDR3 here.

>TRBV3-1
ASRGGYEAS
>TRBV29-1
SALTWGEGDTQY
>TRBV28
ASSSLPLPPRPQH
>TRBV19
ASTPGLAEPETQY
>TRBV7-2
ASSLGLRYEQY
>TRBV29-1
SVLNRQGVIEGYT
>TRBV6-2/TRBV6-3
ASSVRDSIWTGELF
>TRBV7-9
ASSPPTGLGGDTQY
>TRBV7-2
ASSLGGRLLNTEAF
>TRBV29-1
SVDGRQGFNGYT
>TRBV7-2
ASRSDPSDTQY
>TRBV7-6
ASSLASGGGF
>TRBV28
ASSLDDDRIHEQY
>TRBV5-1
ASSGTGGSTGTQY
>TRBV5-5
ASSILTGSSYNEQF
>TRBV27
ATRDATNEKLF
>TRBV4-1
ASSQGFREGMGTGELF
>TRBV6-4
ASSDGTAEDNEQF
>TRBV11-2
ASSLDLGGGQPQH
>TRBV4-3
ASSQDPDLQGGEKLF
>TRBV9
ASSLGQGRLETQY
>TRBV7-2
ASSPQLVESNQETQY
>TRBV11-3
ASSHGLALITDTQY
>TRBV20-1
SARDSPSATYEQY
>TRBV7-6
ASSQDYPNEQF
>TRBV5-4
ASSLEGGGRYEQY
>TRBV6-6
ASSYGGGTTDTQY
>TRBV27
ASSVMGTDTEAF
>TRBV10-2
ASNPTGGKQETQY
>TRBV7-6
ASSLGEGGRTTQY
>TRBV21-1
ASSKSLGHEAF
>TRBV9
ASSVELSSGFSGELF
>TRBV19
ASGTGGEEKLF
>TRBV19
ASTLGGELF
>TRBV9
ASSKWGGTDTQY
>TRBV2
ASSRTTYNEQF
>TRBV7-9
ASSVTSGRTYNEQF
>TRBV6-1
ASSKTDYGPYEQY
>TRBV5-4
ASSSWDRGSGANVLT
>TRBV7-6
ASSLAVESREQY
>TRBV19
ASSISTRGRVYEQY
>TRBV6-5
ASSYAGTGDEQY
>TRBV5-6
ASSLGGTFYGELF
>TRBV20-1
SASGGPSGNTIY
>TRBV12-3/TRBV12-4
ASSLMMGDTEAF
>TRBV20-1
SASAGTTPPYQETQY